This is a list of T cell receptor beta chains from one sample in a study of Ad26.COV2.S vaccination and SARS-CoV-2 variants. Sequencing was performed with immunoSEQ multiplex PCR; in TCRdb, only in-frame clones are kept and a portion is missing. The table includes some 460,000 clones, 89% detected once. Sample: peripheral blood, taken in a trial of Ad26.COV2.S vaccine versus placebo. The receptor source for this set is a person between 18 and 65 years old who received the Ad26.COV2.S COVID-19 vaccine or a placebo. CDR3s include the opening cysteine and the closing phenylalanine or tryptophan. D genes are given only for firm matches. Only some rows state a clone size, as once, few, many or a class for expanded clones.

clone_size | j_call | d_call | v_call | cdr3_nt | cdr3_aa
. | TRBJ1-5 | . | TRBV25-1 | TGTGCCAGCAGTGATTTTCTGGGCCCCGATAGCAATCAGCCCCAGCATTTT | CASSDFLGPDSNQPQHF
once | TRBJ1-2 | . | TRBV20-1 | TGCAGTGCTTACCAGGGGCCCGGCTACACCTTC | CSAYQGPGYTF
. | TRBJ2-7 | . | TRBV6-2/TRBV6-3 | TGTGCCAGCAGCATTCCGGACAGCTCTAACTCCTACGAGCAGTACTTC | CASSIPDSSNSYEQYF
. | TRBJ2-1 | . | TRBV29-1 | TGCAGCGGGGGGGCCTCCAATGAGCAGTTCTTC | CSGGASNEQFF
. | TRBJ1-3 | . | TRBV28 | TGTGCCAGCGCTTTGCGATTCGGGGGTTCTGGAAACACCATATATTTT | CASALRFGGSGNTIYF
few | TRBJ2-3 | TRBD2 | TRBV10-1 | TGCGCCAGCAGCCGACTAGCGGGGAGCACAGATACGCAGTATTTT | CASSRLAGSTDTQYF
. | TRBJ2-7 | . | TRBV6-5 | TGTGCCAGCAACCTCGGGACCCCGACCTACGAGCAGTACTTC | CASNLGTPTYEQYF
. | TRBJ1-4 | . | TRBV15 | TGTGCCACCAGCAGAGATTGGGAAATGACACGGCTGTATGAAAAACTGTTTTTT | CATSRDWEMTRLYEKLFF
few | TRBJ1-2 | . | TRBV5-6 | TGTGCCAGCAGCTTGGTCGCGGGATGGACGGGAGGCTACACCTTC | CASSLVAGWTGGYTF
. | TRBJ1-1 | . | TRBV29-1 | TGCAGCGTTGAAGACAGGGTGGGTACTGAAGCTTTCTTT | CSVEDRVGTEAFF
. | TRBJ1-6 | . | TRBV13 | TGTGCCAGCAGCTTAGGACTCATGGGGGGGGATTCACCCCTCCACTTT | CASSLGLMGGDSPLHF
. | TRBJ2-7 | TRBD2 | TRBV6-2/TRBV6-3 | TGTGCCAGCAGTTACTATTTCATCGGGGGGGGCCGCGAGCAGTACTTC | CASSYYFIGGGREQYF
. | TRBJ1-6 | TRBD1 | TRBV7-9 | TGTGCCAGCAGCACGGGAGGGGGCTTTGGGGTGTATAATTCACCCCTCCACTTT | CASSTGGGFGVYNSPLHF
. | TRBJ2-1 | TRBD2 | TRBV30 | TGTGCCTGGAGTGTCCTAGTAGCGGGCAATGAGCAGTTCTTC | CAWSVLVAGNEQFF
. | TRBJ1-2 | . | TRBV9 | TGTGCCAGCAGCGTAGGAGGGCCCCCTAACTATGGCTACACCTTC | CASSVGGPPNYGYTF
. | TRBJ1-3 | . | TRBV5-8 | TGTGCCAGCAGCTTGGCAGGGGAATCTGGAAACACCATATATTTT | CASSLAGESGNTIYF
. | TRBJ2-1 | . | TRBV5-4 | TGTGCCAGCAGCTTGGACGGGAGAAGCTACAATGAGCAGTTCTTC | CASSLDGRSYNEQFF
. | TRBJ1-4 | . | TRBV2 | TGTGCCAGCAGTGAAGAGGCAGGATGGGATGAAAAACTGTTTTTT | CASSEEAGWDEKLFF
. | TRBJ2-7 | TRBD1 | TRBV4-1 | TGCGCCAGCAGCTGGACCGGGACAGGGGGATACGAGCAGTACTTC | CASSWTGTGGYEQYF
. | TRBJ2-3 | . | TRBV9 | TGTGCCAGCAGCCCCCAGATCGGCGGGTCTAGCACAGATACGCAGTATTTT | CASSPQIGGSSTDTQYF
. | TRBJ2-1 | TRBD2 | TRBV19 | TGTGCCAGGGGCCGGAGTATAGACCTAGCGGGCTACAATGAGCAGTTCTTC | CARGRSIDLAGYNEQFF
. | TRBJ2-7 | . | TRBV10-2 | TGCGCCAGCAGCCGGGACTTCTCCTACGAGCAGTACTTC | CASSRDFSYEQYF
. | TRBJ1-1 | TRBD1 | TRBV27 | TGTGCCAGCGGTATTAGGGGGCGAAGCACTGAAGCTTTCTTT | CASGIRGRSTEAFF
. | TRBJ2-5 | . | TRBV7-9 | TGTGCCAGCAGCTCTCGCGGGACCTCCCCCCGGGAGACCCAGTACTTC | CASSSRGTSPRETQYF
. | TRBJ2-2 | . | TRBV15 | TGTGCCACCAGCAGAGATTGGTGGCAGATTACGAACACCGGGGAGCTGTTTTTT | CATSRDWWQITNTGELFF
. | TRBJ2-3 | . | TRBV9 | TGTGCCAGCAGCGTACCTACAGGGTTGGGCACAGATACGCAGTATTTT | CASSVPTGLGTDTQYF
. | TRBJ1-6 | . | TRBV6-6 | TGTGCCAGCAACGGCGGTTCACCCCTCCACTTT | CASNGGSPLHF
. | TRBJ2-7 | . | TRBV7-8 | TGTGCCAGCAGCTTAGGAGGGGCGACCTACGAGCAGTACTTC | CASSLGGATYEQYF
. | TRBJ2-7 | TRBD1 | TRBV6-1 | TGTGCCAGCAGTGAACAGAACAGGGGCGACTACGAGCAGTACTTC | CASSEQNRGDYEQYF
. | TRBJ1-1 | . | TRBV2 | TGTGCCAGCAGTGAACAGGCGTACACTGAAGCTTTCTTT | CASSEQAYTEAFF
. | TRBJ2-7 | . | TRBV7-9 | TGTGCCAGCAGCTTGTACGGGAGCCTCAACTACGAGCAGTACTTC | CASSLYGSLNYEQYF
. | TRBJ2-5 | TRBD2 | TRBV10-1 | TGCGCCAGCAGTCCTAGCGGGACGAGCCAAGAGACCCAGTACTTC | CASSPSGTSQETQYF
. | TRBJ2-2 | . | TRBV2 | TGTGCCAGCACCCGCCGGACTCCTAAACGGTGGGACACCGGGGAGCTGTTTTTT | CASTRRTPKRWDTGELFF
. | TRBJ1-2 | . | TRBV4-3 | TGCGCCAGCAGCCAAGATCATGGTATCTATGGCTACACCTTC | CASSQDHGIYGYTF
. | TRBJ1-6 | TRBD1 | TRBV6-5 | TGTGCCAGCAGTTCGACAGGGTTTCCCAATTCACCCCTCCACTTT | CASSSTGFPNSPLHF
. | TRBJ2-5 | TRBD2 | TRBV7-9 | TGTGCCAGCAGCCCCTTTCGGACTAGCGTGGATGAGACCCAGTACTTC | CASSPFRTSVDETQYF
. | TRBJ2-3 | TRBD2 | TRBV24-1 | TGTGCCACCAGACCTAGCGGGTTGACAGATACGCAGTATTTT | CATRPSGLTDTQYF
. | TRBJ1-2 | . | TRBV7-2 | TGTGCCAGCGTCGAAAGGGGATGGAGCTATGGCTACACCTTC | CASVERGWSYGYTF
. | TRBJ2-3 | . | TRBV6-5 | TGTGCCAGCAGGAGACACCGCGGCACAGATACGCAGTATTTT | CASRRHRGTDTQYF
. | TRBJ2-7 | TRBD1 | TRBV28 | TGTGCCAGCAGGACAGGGTTTATCGGCGAGCAGTACTTC | CASRTGFIGEQYF
. | TRBJ2-2 | . | TRBV9 | TGTGCCAGCAGCGGAGCCGCATCCCCGAACACCGGGGAGCTGTTTTTT | CASSGAASPNTGELFF
. | TRBJ1-2 | TRBD1 | TRBV24-1 | TGTGCCACCAGTGATAACGACAGGGATGGGTTCGGCTACACCTTC | CATSDNDRDGFGYTF
once | TRBJ2-3 | . | TRBV19 | TGTGCCAGTAGTTTGTTGCAGGATCCGACAGATACGCAGTATTTT | CASSLLQDPTDTQYF
. | TRBJ2-7 | TRBD1 | TRBV6-5 | TGTGCCAGCAGCTGGACAGGGTACTACGAGCAGTACTTC | CASSWTGYYEQYF
. | TRBJ1-5 | . | TRBV27 | TGTGCCAGCAGTTTCCAGGGGAGCAATCAGCCCCAGCATTTT | CASSFQGSNQPQHF
. | TRBJ2-5 | TRBD2 | TRBV25-1 | TGTGCCAGCAGGCGGGGGGGGCAAGAGACCCAGTACTTC | CASRRGGQETQYF
. | TRBJ1-5 | TRBD1 | TRBV6-5 | TGTGCCCTCCTAGGGACAGGGAGATATCAGCCCCAGCATTTT | CALLGTGRYQPQHF
. | TRBJ1-1 | . | TRBV6-5 | . | CASSSSRTEAFF
. | TRBJ2-5 | . | TRBV7-9 | TGTGCCAGCAGCTTAAAAGAGACCCAGTACTTC | CASSLKETQYF
. | TRBJ2-3 | TRBD2 | TRBV18 | TGTGCCAGCTCACCGCGACTAGCGGGAGGGATTAGCACAGATACGCAGTATTTT | CASSPRLAGGISTDTQYF
. | TRBJ2-3 | . | TRBV27 | TGTGCCAGCAGTTTAAACTGGGCGGGAATGCAGTATTTT | CASSLNWAGMQYF
. | TRBJ1-1 | TRBD1 | TRBV7-3 | TGTGCCAGCAGCTTAGGATACGGGTCGGGACAGGGGGCCTCTGAAGCTTTCTTT | CASSLGYGSGQGASEAFF
. | TRBJ2-5 | TRBD2 | TRBV28 | TGTGCCAGCAGTGCTGCCTCCCTAGCGGGGGACGGGGGGACCCAGTACTTC | CASSAASLAGDGGTQYF
. | TRBJ1-1 | . | TRBV15 | TGTGCCACTAGAGACAGGTTGAACACTGAAGCTTTCTTT | CATRDRLNTEAFF
. | TRBJ2-2 | . | TRBV7-2 | TGTGCCAGCAGCAAACGACAGTACACCGGGGAGCTGTTTTTT | CASSKRQYTGELFF
. | TRBJ1-4 | . | TRBV30 | TGTGCCTGGAGTGGGGGGCCTTATGAAAAACTGTTTTTT | CAWSGGPYEKLFF
. | TRBJ2-1 | TRBD2 | TRBV11-2 | TGTGCCAGCAGCTTAGATTGGGACGGGAGGTACAATGAGCAGTTCTTC | CASSLDWDGRYNEQFF
. | TRBJ1-5 | . | TRBV12-3/TRBV12-4 | TGTGCCAGCAGCGGTTATAGCAATCAGCCCCAGCATTTT | CASSGYSNQPQHF
. | TRBJ1-6 | . | TRBV10-3 | TGTGCCATCAGCTCCCAAGGGGCGGTTAATTCACCCCTCCACTTT | CAISSQGAVNSPLHF